This T cell receptor beta chain was retrieved from a study of shared clonotypes between healthy human individuals. Points on this clone: Its matching antigen is unknown.

Every immunoSEQ plate was one replicate of a subset's evenly spread DNA. Using immunoSEQ multiplex PCR, the repertoire was profiled, and TCRdb retains in-frame clones only, with some absent. The sample has about 2.4 million clones; roughly 93% are singletons. Study results and limitations: The study found lower generation probabilities in non-shared clonotypes than in those shared by all four donors.

This CDR3 has 13 residues. Germline V CDR1 and CDR2: WNHNN, SYGVQD (reference sequence). The V segment lost 5 bases and the J segment 4 bases; nucleotides outside the gene matches: 3. The TCR was taken from a man between 18 and 29 years old in good health. Some clones in this sample may be carry-over from other donors' samples. V usage is TRBV10-1 and J usage is TRBJ2-3; 7 bases fit TRBD1. Source material: naive CD4+ T cells from PBMCs. Subset of the sample: CD45RA+ positively selected. This CDR3 reads CASSRQGADTQYF. CDR3 nucleotide sequence: TGCGCCAGCAGTCGGCAGGGGGCAGATACGCAGTATTTT.